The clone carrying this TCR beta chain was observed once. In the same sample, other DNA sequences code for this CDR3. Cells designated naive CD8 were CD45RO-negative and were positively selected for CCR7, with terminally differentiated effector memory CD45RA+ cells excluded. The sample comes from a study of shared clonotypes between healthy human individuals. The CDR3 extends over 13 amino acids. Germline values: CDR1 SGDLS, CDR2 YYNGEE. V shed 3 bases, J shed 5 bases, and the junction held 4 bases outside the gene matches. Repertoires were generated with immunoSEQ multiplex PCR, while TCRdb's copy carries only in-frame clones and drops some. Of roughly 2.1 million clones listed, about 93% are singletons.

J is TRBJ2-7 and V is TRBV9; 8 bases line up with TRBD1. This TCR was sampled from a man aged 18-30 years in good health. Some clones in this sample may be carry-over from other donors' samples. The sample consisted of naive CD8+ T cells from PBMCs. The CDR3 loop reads CASSGGQGHEQYF. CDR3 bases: TGTGCCAGCAGCGGCGGACAGGGCCACGAGCAGTACTTC.